A selection of T cell receptor beta chains follows, all from one sample in a study of CD8 T cells in ankylosing spondylitis. TCRdb redid the calling of the 5' RACE reads with MiXCR, one entry per CDR3 protein. Altogether about 250,000 distinct CDR3 sequences are present, roughly a quarter being singletons, with the ten largest covering roughly 0.67%. Sequenced input: blood, either unsorted or a sorted T cell fraction (not recorded which). The receptors shown here come from a male donor with ankylosing spondylitis or in good health (not recorded which). Each CDR3 is given with its conserved first and last residue. The order of the fields is CDR3 protein, CDR3 DNA, J gene, V gene, D gene, clone size. The D gene is left open where the match is weak. A row's size may be missing; if present it is once, few, many or a size class.

CDR3: CASSRGRDEQFF
DNA: TGTGCCAGCAGCCGGGGGAGGGATGAGCAGTTCTTC
J: TRBJ2-1
V: TRBV12-3/TRBV12-4
D: TRBD2
size: few

CDR3: CAISESASGEFTDTQYF
DNA: TGTGCCATCAGTGAATCTGCTAGCGGGGAGTTCACAGATACGCAGTATTTT
J: TRBJ2-3
V: TRBV10-3
D: TRBD2
size: NA

CDR3: CASSSGPGGFDQPQHF
DNA: TGTGCCAGCAGTTCCGGGCCAGGGGGCTTCGATCAGCCCCAGCATTTT
J: TRBJ1-5
V: TRBV12-3/TRBV12-4
D: TRBD1
size: few

CDR3: CASSYGKKYNEQFF
DNA: TGTGCCAGCAGTTACGGGAAGAAATACAATGAGCAGTTCTTC
J: TRBJ2-1
V: TRBV6-5
D: NA
size: NA

CDR3: CASSPGILYEQYF
DNA: TGTGCCAGCAGCCCCGGAATCCTCTACGAGCAGTACTTC
J: TRBJ2-7
V: TRBV19
D: NA
size: few

CDR3: CASSFAGVEAFF
DNA: TGCGCCAGCAGCTTTGCAGGGGTTGAAGCTTTCTTT
J: TRBJ1-1
V: TRBV5-1
D: NA
size: NA

CDR3: CSVEDGGTYTGELFF
DNA: TGCAGCGTTGAAGACGGGGGCACGTACACCGGGGAGCTGTTTTTT
J: TRBJ2-2
V: TRBV29-1
D: NA
size: NA

CDR3: CASTRGTGSYEQYF
DNA: TGTGCCAGCACCCGGGGGACGGGATCCTACGAGCAGTACTTC
J: TRBJ2-7
V: TRBV12-3/TRBV12-4
D: NA
size: NA

CDR3: CASSPGFPRTDTQYF
DNA: TGTGCCAGCAGCCCAGGGTTTCCCCGGACAGATACGCAGTATTTT
J: TRBJ2-3
V: TRBV14
D: NA
size: NA

CDR3: CASTLVLGRIQETQYF
DNA: TGTGCCAGCACATTAGTACTAGGACGGATCCAAGAGACCCAGTACTTC
J: TRBJ2-5
V: TRBV6-1
D: NA
size: many

CDR3: CASSFGGAAYNEQFF
DNA: TGTGCCAGCAGTTTCGGCGGGGCGGCCTACAATGAGCAGTTCTTC
J: TRBJ2-1
V: TRBV12-3/TRBV12-4
D: NA
size: NA

CDR3: CASSSNNLQVGEAFF
DNA: TGCGCCAGCAGTAGTAATAACCTTCAGGTTGGTGAAGCTTTCTTT
J: TRBJ1-1
V: TRBV5-1
D: NA
size: many

CDR3: CAISDAVLRTGGYEQYF
DNA: TGTGCCATCAGTGACGCGGTACTTCGGACAGGGGGCTACGAGCAGTACTTC
J: TRBJ2-7
V: TRBV10-3
D: TRBD1
size: NA

CDR3: CSARDSRGIDQPQHF
DNA: TGCAGTGCTAGAGATTCGAGGGGAATAGATCAGCCCCAGCATTTT
J: TRBJ1-5
V: TRBV20-1
D: NA
size: few

CDR3: CASSLTSGTLLTGELFF
DNA: TGTGCCAGCAGCTTAACCTCCGGGACACTCCTTACCGGGGAGCTGTTTTTT
J: TRBJ2-2
V: TRBV5-6
D: NA
size: many

CDR3: CSALDGDRGSYEQYF
DNA: TGCAGTGCGCTCGACGGGGACAGGGGTTCCTACGAGCAGTACTTC
J: TRBJ2-7
V: TRBV20-1
D: TRBD1
size: many

CDR3: CASRRIISTDTQYF
DNA: TGTGCCAGCAGGAGAATTATAAGCACAGATACGCAGTATTTT
J: TRBJ2-3
V: TRBV6-1
D: NA
size: few

CDR3: CAISESWGEGAQHF
DNA: TGTGCCATCAGTGAGTCTTGGGGGGAGGGAGCCCAGCATTTT
J: TRBJ1-5
V: TRBV10-3
D: NA
size: many

CDR3: CASGLMGQGVIGTDTQYF
DNA: TGCGCCAGCGGCTTGATGGGTCAGGGGGTGATCGGGACAGATACGCAGTATTTT
J: TRBJ2-3
V: TRBV5-1
D: TRBD1
size: NA

CDR3: CSASLAGGHEQYF
DNA: TGCAGTGCTTCACTAGCGGGGGGCCACGAGCAGTACTTC
J: TRBJ2-7
V: TRBV20-1
D: TRBD2
size: NA

CDR3: CSVAGWRNEKLFF
DNA: TGCAGCGTTGCGGGGTGGAGAAATGAAAAACTGTTTTTT
J: TRBJ1-4
V: TRBV29-1
D: NA
size: few

CDR3: CASSLLGTYEQYF
DNA: TGTGCCAGCAGCTTATTAGGCACCTACGAGCAGTACTTC
J: TRBJ2-7
V: TRBV11-2
D: NA
size: many

CDR3: CASSRDRGDIQYF
DNA: TGTGCCAGCAGTAGGGACCGGGGGGACATTCAGTACTTC
J: TRBJ2-4
V: TRBV27
D: TRBD2
size: many

CDR3: CAISEVTEAFF
DNA: TGTGCCATCAGTGAGGTGACTGAAGCTTTCTTT
J: TRBJ1-1
V: TRBV10-3
D: NA
size: NA

CDR3: CAISESRSSGNTIYF
DNA: TGTGCCATCAGTGAGTCGAGAAGCTCTGGAAACACCATATATTTT
J: TRBJ1-3
V: TRBV10-3
D: NA
size: NA

CDR3: CSARGDLSSYEQYF
DNA: TGCAGTGCTAGAGGGGACTTGAGCTCCTACGAGCAGTACTTC
J: TRBJ2-7
V: TRBV20-1
D: NA
size: many

CDR3: CSAGRDRVDGYTF
DNA: TGCAGTGCTGGGAGGGACAGGGTGGATGGCTACACCTTC
J: TRBJ1-2
V: TRBV20-1
D: TRBD1
size: many

CDR3: CSGIGVTYEQNF
DNA: TGCAGCGGGATTGGAGTTACCTACGAGCAGAACTTC
J: TRBJ2-7
V: TRBV29-1
D: NA
size: NA

CDR3: CASTGGTSSYEQYF
DNA: TGTGCCAGCACGGGGGGCACAAGCTCCTACGAGCAGTACTTC
J: TRBJ2-7
V: TRBV28
D: NA
size: many

CDR3: CSATPTAGYEQYF
DNA: TGCAGTGCTACCCCGACGGCCGGCTACGAGCAGTACTTC
J: TRBJ2-7
V: TRBV20-1
D: NA
size: few

CDR3: CSARDSTSHQETQYF
DNA: TGCAGTGCTAGAGATTCAACCTCTCACCAAGAGACCCAGTACTTC
J: TRBJ2-5
V: TRBV20-1
D: NA
size: NA

CDR3: CATSRDNGEETQYF
DNA: TGTGCCACCAGCAGAGATAACGGGGAAGAGACCCAGTACTTC
J: TRBJ2-5
V: TRBV15
D: NA
size: few

CDR3: CASSPGTVDGYTF
DNA: TGTGCCAGCAGCCCTGGGACGGTCGATGGCTACACCTTC
J: TRBJ1-2
V: TRBV5-5
D: NA
size: many

CDR3: CASSYRAANEKLFF
DNA: TGTGCCAGCAGCTATAGGGCCGCGAATGAAAAACTGTTTTTT
J: TRBJ1-4
V: TRBV7-9
D: NA
size: many

CDR3: CAWEFSDSNYGYTF
DNA: TGTGCCTGGGAGTTCTCCGACAGTAACTATGGCTACACCTTC
J: TRBJ1-2
V: TRBV30
D: NA
size: few

CDR3: CAISAHSTNEKLFF
DNA: TGTGCCATCAGTGCCCATTCAACTAATGAAAAACTGTTTTTT
J: TRBJ1-4
V: TRBV10-3
D: NA
size: many

CDR3: CASSPPRGPNYGYTF
DNA: TGTGCCAGCAGCCCCCCCCGGGGCCCGAACTATGGCTACACCTTC
J: TRBJ1-2
V: TRBV7-2
D: NA
size: many

CDR3: CASSPGRTNTEAFF
DNA: TGTGCCAGCAGTCCAGGACGGACGAACACTGAAGCTTTCTTT
J: TRBJ1-1
V: TRBV12-3/TRBV12-4
D: NA
size: many

CDR3: CSARAPSEDTQYF
DNA: TGCAGTGCTAGAGCCCCTAGTGAAGATACGCAGTATTTT
J: TRBJ2-3
V: TRBV20-1
D: NA
size: NA

CDR3: CASSWGQPATNEQFF
DNA: TGTGCCAGCAGTTGGGGACAGCCCGCGACCAATGAGCAGTTCTTC
J: TRBJ2-1
V: TRBV12-3/TRBV12-4
D: TRBD1
size: NA

CDR3: CASSPTGISYEQYF
DNA: TGTGCCAGCAGTCCGACAGGGATCTCCTACGAGCAGTACTTC
J: TRBJ2-7
V: TRBV6-1
D: TRBD1
size: few

CDR3: CAIRLGLAGDTDTQYF
DNA: TGTGCCATCAGACTCGGACTAGCGGGGGACACAGATACGCAGTATTTT
J: TRBJ2-3
V: TRBV10-3
D: TRBD2
size: NA

CDR3: CASSEIMNTEAFF
DNA: TGTGCCAGCAGTGAGATTATGAACACTGAAGCTTTCTTT
J: TRBJ1-1
V: TRBV6-6
D: NA
size: NA

CDR3: CASSELGGTEAFF
DNA: TGTGCCAGCAGTGAATTGGGGGGCACTGAAGCTTTCTTT
J: TRBJ1-1
V: TRBV25-1
D: NA
size: few

CDR3: CSVGHGTDTQYF
DNA: TGCAGCGTTGGTCACGGGACAGATACGCAGTATTTT
J: TRBJ2-3
V: TRBV29-1
D: NA
size: NA

CDR3: CASSVASGGGLNEQFF
DNA: TGTGCCAGCAGTGTTGCTAGCGGGGGGGGCCTCAATGAGCAGTTCTTC
J: TRBJ2-1
V: TRBV6-4
D: TRBD2
size: many